The 14 T cell receptor beta chains in this list originate from one sample, sequenced in a study of liver allograft versus peripheral blood T cells. Study background: Graft-liver T cell receptor repertoires were compared against recipient peripheral blood repertoires.

TCRdb re-called the reads with MiXCR, one entry per CDR3 protein. Of 900 to 1,300 distinct CDR3 sequences in the sample, 39% were seen once. Receptor source: a human patient who had a liver transplant. Some T cells may arise from the graft donor.

By proportion, this clonotype is hyperexpanded (1% or more). V and J are TRBV13 and TRBJ2-7; D gene unclear. This CDR3 has 12 residues. Trimming cost V 3 bases and J 4 bases, with 7 bases left between them. The germline V gene encodes CDR1 PRHDT and CDR2 FYEKMQ (reference sequence). CDR3 protein: CASSFLGYEQYF. The CDR3 DNA reads as TGTGCCAGCAGCTTTCTGGGATACGAGCAGTACTTC.

This clonotype qualifies as medium-sized. This sequence joins TRBV29-1 and TRBJ2-7; unclear D gene. The CDR3 length is 13 residues. The V end lost 4 bases, the J end lost 2 bases, and 12 bases lay between the germline ends. Germline values: CDR1 SQVTM, CDR2 ANQGSEA. The CDR3 loop reads CSVVKGNTYEQYF. The DNA of the CDR3 is TGCAGCGTTGTTAAGGGAAACACCTACGAGCAGTACTTC.

This chain uses TRBV20-1 with TRBJ1-1, with D possibly being TRBD1 (6 bases). The germline V gene encodes CDR1 DFQATT and CDR2 SNEGSKA (reference sequence). The CDR3 runs 14 residues. V lost 0 bases and J 4 bases, leaving 12 bases between the germline ends. The CDR3 coding sequence is TGCAGTGCTAGAGATTTACAGGGCGGCACTGAAGCTTTCTTT. As protein: CSARDLQGGTEAFF.

The chain is built from TRBV18 and TRBJ2-7, with D perhaps matching TRBD1 (5 bases). CDR3 size: 13 residues. Germline loops: CDR1 KGHSH, CDR2 LQKENI. The V gene lost 1 base and the J gene lost 2 bases, with 6 bases spanning the gap. The CDR3 sequence: CASSPQGTYEQYF. The CDR3 DNA sequence: TGTGCCAGCTCACCACAGGGGACCTACGAGCAGTACTTC. Variable domain in full (rest from reference TRBV18 and TRBJ2-7): NAGVMQNPRHLVRRRGQEARLRCSPMKGHSHVYWYRQLPEEGLKFMVYLQKENIIDESGMPKERFSAEFPKEGPSILRIQQVVRGDSAAYFCASSPQGTYEQYFGPGTRLTVT.

In this sample, this clonotype is medium-sized. The junction does not match germline at one end; this may be a read error. The chain recombines TRBV27 with TRBJ1-1, with D uncertain. Germline V gene lookup returns CDR1 MNHEY and CDR2 SMNVEV (reference sequence). This CDR3 has 13 residues. For the CDR3, the DNA is TGTGCCAGCAGGTTATTTGTGGGCACTGAAGCTTTCTTT. Amino acids: CASRLFVGTEAFF.

This chain joins TRBV6-6 and TRBJ1-5; D remains unclear. The CDR3 runs 13 residues. Per germline, CDR1 MNHNY and CDR2 SVGAGI (reference sequence). Trimming shortened V by 7 bases and J by 0 bases, and 7 bases separated the two germline ends. CDR3 sequence (DNA): TGTGCCAGCAATGTGGATAGCAATCAGCCCCAGCATTTT. Amino acid sequence: CASNVDSNQPQHF.

The chain links TRBV7-9 to TRBJ1-1, with D maybe TRBD1 (5 bases). V lost 6 bases, J lost 10 bases, and 15 bases lay in between. The length of the CDR3 is 12 residues. The V gene's germline CDR1 is SEHNR and CDR2 FQNEAQ (reference sequence). The CDR3 protein is CASRPDSLGAFF. The CDR3 DNA is TGTGCCAGCAGACCCGACAGTCTGGGAGCTTTCTTT.

This clonotype is categorized as medium-sized (0.01 to 0.1%). This chain uses TRBV6-6 with TRBJ2-1; D possibly corresponds to TRBD1 (5 bases). CDR1 and CDR2 (germline): MNHNY, SVGAGI (reference sequence). The V end lost 5 bases, the J end lost 3 bases, and 11 bases lay between the germline ends. The CDR3 totals 14 residues. CDR3 amino acids: CASSRLDSYNEQFF. In DNA, the CDR3 is TGTGCCAGCAGTAGATTAGACAGCTACAATGAGCAGTTCTTC.

This clonotype came up a few times. V gene TRBV28 combines with J gene TRBJ1-1; unclear D gene. Germline-derived CDR1 and CDR2 are MDHEN and SYDVKM. CDR3 length equals 12 residues. V dropped 9 bases and J dropped 0 bases, with 8 bases sitting between them. CDR3 loop: CARDGVNTEAFF. The CDR3 DNA reads as TGTGCCAGGGACGGGGTGAACACTGAAGCTTTCTTT.

In its sample, this clonotype ranks as medium-sized. The rearrangement links TRBV19 to TRBJ2-2, with 8 bases identical to TRBD2. Germline V gene data show CDR1 as LNHDA and CDR2 as SQIVND (reference sequence). The CDR3 loop spans 18 amino acids. The V segment lost 8 bases and the J segment 4 bases; nucleotides outside the gene matches: 18. The CDR3 sequence: CASLVPSGSGSATGELFF. Written as DNA, the CDR3 is TGTGCCAGTCTAGTACCATCGGGGAGCGGGAGCGCCACCGGGGAGCTGTTTTTT.

The V call is TRBV7-9, the J call TRBJ2-3; unclear D gene. V lost 3 bases to trimming and J lost 4 bases, with 14 bases between them. The germline V gene encodes CDR1 SEHNR and CDR2 FQNEAQ (reference sequence). This CDR3 has 15 amino acids. The CDR3 protein is CASSLGMAPSDTQYF. Written as DNA, the CDR3 is TGTGCCAGCAGCTTGGGAATGGCCCCCTCAGATACGCAGTATTTT.

In its sample, this clonotype ranks as medium-sized. CDR3 nucleotide sequence: TGTGCCAGCAGTGCCCTTACCCTCGATTCACCCCTCCACTTT. Translated: CASSALTLDSPLHF. V usage is TRBV6-2 or TRBV6-3 and J usage is TRBJ1-6, with D unresolved. V was shortened by 5 bases and J by 8 bases, with 13 bases between the two germline ends. This CDR3 is built from 14 residues. Germline V CDR1 and CDR2: MNHEY, SVGEGT.

This clonotype has more than one count but fewer than ten. V is TRBV5-5 and J is TRBJ2-5, with D possibly matching TRBD1 (6 bases). Trimming left V 4 bases short and J 3 bases short, with 13 bases between. CDR1 and CDR2 (germline): SGHKS, YYEKEE (reference sequence). There are 14 residues in the CDR3. The CDR3, as DNA: TGTGCCAGCAGCCTGGGACATTTGGAAGAGACCCAGTACTTC. Translating gives CASSLGHLEETQYF.

Comments on this clonotype: A read error likely explains this, since a far larger clone differs by one base. The rearrangement links TRBV29-1 to TRBJ2-7; D call uncertain. Per germline, CDR1 SQVTM and CDR2 ANQGSEA. The CDR3 covers 14 residues. This chain's CDR3 is CSFERSSLSHEQYF. Here the CDR3 DNA reads TGCAGTTTCGAGCGTTCCTCCCTAAGCCATGAGCAGTACTTC.